This T cell receptor (beta chain) was sequenced in a study of shared clonotypes between healthy human individuals. Overall study findings and caveats: In general, naive subsets displayed greater estimated richness than memory subsets did.

This clone came up once. Its antigen is not identified. Assay execution took place at the deep level. Libraries were prepared by immunoSEQ multiplex PCR; TCRdb keeps only in-frame clonotypes and omits some of them. The sample records 600,000 to 700,000 clones, roughly 72% being singletons. This TCR was sampled from a woman in her thirties in good health. What was sequenced was memory CD4+ T cells sorted from blood. Described subset: CD45RA-negative fraction.

This CDR3 reads CATRGAWETGELFF. The CDR3, as DNA: TGTGCCACCCGGGGGGCTTGGGAGACCGGGGAGCTGTTTTTT. V usage is TRBV28 and J usage is TRBJ2-2; a possible D gene is TRBD2 (7 bases). Germline CDR1 and CDR2: MDHEN and SYDVKM. The CDR3 has 14 amino acids. Trimming removed 10 bases from V and 5 bases from J, with 17 bases in between.